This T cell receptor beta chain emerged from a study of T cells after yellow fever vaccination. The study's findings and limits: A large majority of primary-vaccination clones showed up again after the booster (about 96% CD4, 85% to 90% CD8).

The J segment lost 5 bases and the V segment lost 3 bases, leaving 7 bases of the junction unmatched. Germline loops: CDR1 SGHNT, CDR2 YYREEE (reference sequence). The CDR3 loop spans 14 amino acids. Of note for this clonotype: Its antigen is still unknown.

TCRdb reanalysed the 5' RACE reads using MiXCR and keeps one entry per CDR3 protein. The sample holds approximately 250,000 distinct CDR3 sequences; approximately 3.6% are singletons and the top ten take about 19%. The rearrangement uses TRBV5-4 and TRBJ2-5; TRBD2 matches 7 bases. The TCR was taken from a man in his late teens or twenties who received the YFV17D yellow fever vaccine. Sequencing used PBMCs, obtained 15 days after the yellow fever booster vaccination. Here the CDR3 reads CASSSPGGTETQYF. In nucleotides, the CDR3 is TGTGCCAGCAGCTCCCCCGGGGGGACCGAGACCCAGTACTTC.